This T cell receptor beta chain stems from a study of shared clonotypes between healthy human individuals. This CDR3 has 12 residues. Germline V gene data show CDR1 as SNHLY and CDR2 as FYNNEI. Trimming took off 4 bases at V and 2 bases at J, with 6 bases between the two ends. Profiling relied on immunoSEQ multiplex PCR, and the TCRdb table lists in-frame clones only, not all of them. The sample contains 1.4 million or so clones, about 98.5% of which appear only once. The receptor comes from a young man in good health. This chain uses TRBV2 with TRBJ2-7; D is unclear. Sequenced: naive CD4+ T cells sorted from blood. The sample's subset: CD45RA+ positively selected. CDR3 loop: CASSGPTYEQYF. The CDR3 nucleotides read TGTGCCAGCAGTGGTCCGACCTACGAGCAGTACTTC.